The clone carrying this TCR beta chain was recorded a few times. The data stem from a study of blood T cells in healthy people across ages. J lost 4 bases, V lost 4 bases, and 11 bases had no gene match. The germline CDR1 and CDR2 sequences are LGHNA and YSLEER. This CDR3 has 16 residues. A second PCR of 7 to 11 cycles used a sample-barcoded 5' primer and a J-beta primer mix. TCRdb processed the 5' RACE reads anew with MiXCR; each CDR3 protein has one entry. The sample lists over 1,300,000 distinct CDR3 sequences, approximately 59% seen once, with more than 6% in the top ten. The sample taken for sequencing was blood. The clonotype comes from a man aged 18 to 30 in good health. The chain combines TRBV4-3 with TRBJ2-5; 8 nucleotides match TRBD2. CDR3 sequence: CASSPTRAGVGETQYF. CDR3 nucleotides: TGCGCCAGCAGCCCGACCCGAGCGGGGGTCGGAGAGACCCAGTACTTC.